This T cell receptor (beta chain) is drawn from a study of blood T cell repertoires in COVID-19. Background on the study: Collection of acute and convalescent COVID-19 samples took place in the United States, Italy and Spain.

The length of the CDR3 is 15 residues. V lost 5 bases and J lost 1, with 14 bases in between. Germline CDR1 is SSHAT and CDR2 is FNYEAQ (reference sequence). The assay was immunoSEQ multiplex PCR, and TCRdb's table has in-frame clones only and misses some. This sample has roughly 190,000 clones, with around 94% found just once. The rearrangement uses TRBV7-7 and TRBJ2-5, with a possible D match to TRBD1 (6 bases). Sequenced input: peripheral blood. This TCR was recovered from a man younger than 40 with COVID-19, enrolled during active disease. CDR3 loop: CASSLDSVFQETQYF. CDR3 bases: TGTGCCAGCAGCCTGGACAGCGTATTCCAAGAGACCCAGTACTTC.